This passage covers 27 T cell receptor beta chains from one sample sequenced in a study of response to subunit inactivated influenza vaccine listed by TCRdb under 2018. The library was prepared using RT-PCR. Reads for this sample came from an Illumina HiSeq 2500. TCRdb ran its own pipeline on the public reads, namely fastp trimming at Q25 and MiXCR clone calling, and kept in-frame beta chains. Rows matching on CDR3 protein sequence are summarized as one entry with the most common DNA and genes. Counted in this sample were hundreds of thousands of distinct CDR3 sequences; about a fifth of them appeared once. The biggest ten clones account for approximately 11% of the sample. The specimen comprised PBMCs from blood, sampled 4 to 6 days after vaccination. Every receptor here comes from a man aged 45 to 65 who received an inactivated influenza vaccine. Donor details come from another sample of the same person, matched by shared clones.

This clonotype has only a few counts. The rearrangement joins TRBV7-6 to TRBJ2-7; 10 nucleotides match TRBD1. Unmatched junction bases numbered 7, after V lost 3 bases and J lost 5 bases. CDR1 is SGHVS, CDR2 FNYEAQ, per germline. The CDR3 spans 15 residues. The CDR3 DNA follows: TGTGCCAGCAGCTTCTCAGACAGGGGGCAGAACGAGCAGTACTTC. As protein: CASSFSDRGQNEQYF.

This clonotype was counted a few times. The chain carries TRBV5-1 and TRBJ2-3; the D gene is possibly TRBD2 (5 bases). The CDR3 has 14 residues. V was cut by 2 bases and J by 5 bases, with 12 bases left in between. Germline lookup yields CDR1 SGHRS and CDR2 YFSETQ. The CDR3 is CASSFEGAVDTQYF. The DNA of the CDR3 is TGCGCCAGCAGCTTTGAGGGAGCCGTAGATACGCAGTATTTT.

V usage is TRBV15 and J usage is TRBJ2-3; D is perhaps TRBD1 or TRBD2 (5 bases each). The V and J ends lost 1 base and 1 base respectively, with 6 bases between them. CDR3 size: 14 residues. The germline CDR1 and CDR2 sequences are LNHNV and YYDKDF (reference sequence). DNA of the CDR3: TGTGCCACCAGCAGAGTGGGGGGCACAGATACGCAGTATTTT. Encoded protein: CATSRVGGTDTQYF.

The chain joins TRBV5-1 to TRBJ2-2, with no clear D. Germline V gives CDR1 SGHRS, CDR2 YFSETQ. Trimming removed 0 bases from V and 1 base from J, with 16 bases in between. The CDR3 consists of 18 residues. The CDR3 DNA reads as TGCGCCAGCAGCTTGGAAGTAGGTCGTCAGTGGAACACCGGGGAGCTGTTTTTT. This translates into CASSLEVGRQWNTGELFF.

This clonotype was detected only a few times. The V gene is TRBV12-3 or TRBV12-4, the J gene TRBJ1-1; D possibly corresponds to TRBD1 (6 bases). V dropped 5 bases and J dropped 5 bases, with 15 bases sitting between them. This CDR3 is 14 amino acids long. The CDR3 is CASSPNRVGTEAFF. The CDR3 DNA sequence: TGTGCCAGCAGTCCTAACAGGGTTGGGACTGAAGCTTTCTTT.

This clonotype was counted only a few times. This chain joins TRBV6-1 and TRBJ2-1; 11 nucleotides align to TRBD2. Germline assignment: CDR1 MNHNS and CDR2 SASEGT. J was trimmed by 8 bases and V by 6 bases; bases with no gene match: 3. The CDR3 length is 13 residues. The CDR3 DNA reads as TGTGCCAGCAGACTAGCGGGAGAATATGAGCAGTTCTTC. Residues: CASRLAGEYEQFF.

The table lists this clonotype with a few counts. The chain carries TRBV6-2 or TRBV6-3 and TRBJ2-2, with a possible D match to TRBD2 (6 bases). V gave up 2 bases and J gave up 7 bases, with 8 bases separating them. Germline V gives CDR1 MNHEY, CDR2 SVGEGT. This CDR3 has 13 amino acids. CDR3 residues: CASSYTGVGELFF. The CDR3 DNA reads TGTGCCAGCAGTTACACGGGGGTCGGGGAGCTGTTTTTT.

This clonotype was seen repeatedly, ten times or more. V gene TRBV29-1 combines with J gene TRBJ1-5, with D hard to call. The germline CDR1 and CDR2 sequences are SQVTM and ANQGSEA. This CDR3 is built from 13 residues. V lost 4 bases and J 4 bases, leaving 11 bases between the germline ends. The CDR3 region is CSVGEQMNQPQHF. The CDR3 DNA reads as TGCAGCGTTGGCGAACAGATGAATCAGCCCCAGCATTTT.

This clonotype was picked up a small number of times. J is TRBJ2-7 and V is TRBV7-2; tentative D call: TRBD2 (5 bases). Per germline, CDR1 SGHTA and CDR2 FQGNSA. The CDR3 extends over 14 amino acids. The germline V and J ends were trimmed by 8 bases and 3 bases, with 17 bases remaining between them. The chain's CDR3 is CASGPGVRVYEQYF. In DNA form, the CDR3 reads TGTGCCAGCGGCCCCGGGGTGCGGGTCTACGAGCAGTACTTC.

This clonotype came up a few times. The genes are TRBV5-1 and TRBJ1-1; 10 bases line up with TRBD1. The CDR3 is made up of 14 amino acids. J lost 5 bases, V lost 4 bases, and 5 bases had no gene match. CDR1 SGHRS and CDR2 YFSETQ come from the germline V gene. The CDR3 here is CASSMTGGGTEAFF. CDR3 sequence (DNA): TGCGCCAGCAGCATGACAGGGGGCGGGACTGAAGCTTTCTTT.

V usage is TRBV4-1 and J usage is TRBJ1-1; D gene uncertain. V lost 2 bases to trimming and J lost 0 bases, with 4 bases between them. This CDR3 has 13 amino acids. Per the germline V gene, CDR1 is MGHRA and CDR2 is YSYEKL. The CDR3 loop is CASSQWVNTEAFF. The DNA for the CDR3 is TGCGCCAGCAGCCAATGGGTGAACACTGAAGCTTTCTTT.

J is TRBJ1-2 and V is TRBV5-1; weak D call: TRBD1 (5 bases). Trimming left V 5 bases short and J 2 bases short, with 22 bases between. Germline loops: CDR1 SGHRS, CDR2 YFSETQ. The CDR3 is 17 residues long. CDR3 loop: CASSLAVRDHVNYGYTF. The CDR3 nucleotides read TGCGCCAGCAGTCTGGCTGTCCGGGACCACGTGAACTATGGCTACACCTTC.

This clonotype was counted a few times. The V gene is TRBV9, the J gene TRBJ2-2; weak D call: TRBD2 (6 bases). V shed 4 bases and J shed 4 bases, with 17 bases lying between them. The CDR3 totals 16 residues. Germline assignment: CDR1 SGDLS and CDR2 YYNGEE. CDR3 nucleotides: TGTGCCAGCAGCCCCCCCCCGGGGGAGGTCACCGGGGAGCTGTTTTTT. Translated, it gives CASSPPPGEVTGELFF.

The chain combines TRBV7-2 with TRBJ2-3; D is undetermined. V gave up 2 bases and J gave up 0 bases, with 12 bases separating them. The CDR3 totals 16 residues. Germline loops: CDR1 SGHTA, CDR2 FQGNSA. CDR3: CASSLRSGHSTDTQYF. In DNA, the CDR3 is TGTGCCAGCAGCTTAAGATCTGGGCACAGCACAGATACGCAGTATTTT.

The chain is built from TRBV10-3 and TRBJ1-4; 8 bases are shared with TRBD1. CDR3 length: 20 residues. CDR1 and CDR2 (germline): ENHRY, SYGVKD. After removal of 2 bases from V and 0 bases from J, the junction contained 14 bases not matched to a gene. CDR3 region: CAISEGQGGAEQPTNEKLFF. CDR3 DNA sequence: TGTGCCATCAGTGAGGGACAGGGTGGCGCGGAACAACCAACTAATGAAAAACTGTTTTTT.

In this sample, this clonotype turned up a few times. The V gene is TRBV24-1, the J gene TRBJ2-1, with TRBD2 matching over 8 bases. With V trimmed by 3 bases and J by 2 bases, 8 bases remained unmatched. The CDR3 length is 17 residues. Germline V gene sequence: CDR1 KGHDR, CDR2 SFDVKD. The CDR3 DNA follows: TGTGCCACCAGTGATGTGAGCGGGGGAGCTCCCTACAATGAGCAGTTCTTC. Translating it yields CATSDVSGGAPYNEQFF.

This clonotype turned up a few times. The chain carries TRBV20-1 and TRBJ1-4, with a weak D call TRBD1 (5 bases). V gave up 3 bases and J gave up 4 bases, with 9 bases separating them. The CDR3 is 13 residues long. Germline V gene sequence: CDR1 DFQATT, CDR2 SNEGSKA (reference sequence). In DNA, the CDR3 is TGCAGTGCTAGCCGGGGCCTTAATGAAAAACTGTTTTTT. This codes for CSASRGLNEKLFF.

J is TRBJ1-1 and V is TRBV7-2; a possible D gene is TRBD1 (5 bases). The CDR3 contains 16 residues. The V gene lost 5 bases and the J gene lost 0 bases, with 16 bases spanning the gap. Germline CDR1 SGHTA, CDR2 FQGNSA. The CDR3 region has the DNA TGTGCCAGCAGCCCGAGGGACGCTTATTTGAACACTGAAGCTTTCTTT. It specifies CASSPRDAYLNTEAFF.

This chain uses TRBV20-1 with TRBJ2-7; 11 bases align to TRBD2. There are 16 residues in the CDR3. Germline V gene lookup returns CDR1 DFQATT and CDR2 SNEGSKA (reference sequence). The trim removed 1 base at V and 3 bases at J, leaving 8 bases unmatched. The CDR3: CSARALAGAAHYEQYF. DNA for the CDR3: TGCAGTGCTAGAGCACTAGCGGGAGCGGCCCACTACGAGCAGTACTTC.

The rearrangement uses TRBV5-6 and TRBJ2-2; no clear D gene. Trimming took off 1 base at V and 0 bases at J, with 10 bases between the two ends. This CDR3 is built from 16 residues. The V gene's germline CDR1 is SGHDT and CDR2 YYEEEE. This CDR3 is CASSLIDKPNTGELFF. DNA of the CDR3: TGTGCCAGCAGCTTGATAGACAAACCGAACACCGGGGAGCTGTTTTTT.

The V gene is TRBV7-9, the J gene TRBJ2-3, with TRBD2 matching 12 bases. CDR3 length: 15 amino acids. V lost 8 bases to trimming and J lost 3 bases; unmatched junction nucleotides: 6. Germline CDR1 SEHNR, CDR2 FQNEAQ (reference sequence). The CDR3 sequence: CASGRGTSGTDTQYF. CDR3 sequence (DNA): TGTGCCAGCGGACGCGGGACTAGCGGGACAGATACGCAGTATTTT.

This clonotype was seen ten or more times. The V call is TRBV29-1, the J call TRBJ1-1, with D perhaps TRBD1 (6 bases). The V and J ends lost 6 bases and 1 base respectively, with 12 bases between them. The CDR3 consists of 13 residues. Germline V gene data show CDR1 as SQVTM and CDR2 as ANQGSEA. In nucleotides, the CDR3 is TGCAGCGTCGATCGGACAGCGAACACTGAAGCTTTCTTT. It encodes CSVDRTANTEAFF.

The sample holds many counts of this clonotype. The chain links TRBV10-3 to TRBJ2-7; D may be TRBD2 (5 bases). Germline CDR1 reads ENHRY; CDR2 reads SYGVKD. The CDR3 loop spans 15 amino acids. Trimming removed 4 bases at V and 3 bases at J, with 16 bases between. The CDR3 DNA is TGTGCCATCAGTGGTAACGTAAACGGGGTCTACGAGCAGTACTTC. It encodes CAISGNVNGVYEQYF.

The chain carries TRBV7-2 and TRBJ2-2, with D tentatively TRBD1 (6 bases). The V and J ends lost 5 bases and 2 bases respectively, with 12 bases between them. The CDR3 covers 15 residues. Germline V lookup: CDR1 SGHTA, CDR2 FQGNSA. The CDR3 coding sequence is TGTGCCAGCAGCCTAAGGACAGATAACACCGGGGAGCTGTTTTTT. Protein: CASSLRTDNTGELFF. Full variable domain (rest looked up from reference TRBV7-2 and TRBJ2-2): GAGVSQSPSNKVTEKGKDVELRCDPISGHTALYWYRQSLGQGLEFLIYFQGNSAPDKSGLPSDRFSAERTGGSVSTLTIQRTQQEDSAVYLCASSLRTDNTGELFFGEGSRLTVL.

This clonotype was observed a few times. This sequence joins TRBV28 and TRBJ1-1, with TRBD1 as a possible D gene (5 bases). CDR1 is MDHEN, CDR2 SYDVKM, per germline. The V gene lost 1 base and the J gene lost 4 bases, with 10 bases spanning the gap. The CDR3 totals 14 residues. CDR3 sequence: CASSLYGGTTEAFF. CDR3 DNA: TGTGCCAGCAGTTTATATGGCGGGACCACTGAAGCTTTCTTT.

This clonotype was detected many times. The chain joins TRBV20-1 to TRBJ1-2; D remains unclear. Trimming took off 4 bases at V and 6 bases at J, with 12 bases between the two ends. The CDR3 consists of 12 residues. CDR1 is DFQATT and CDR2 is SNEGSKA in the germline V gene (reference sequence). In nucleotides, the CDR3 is TGCAGTGCTATAGATGGTCTAAATGGCTACACCTTC. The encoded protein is CSAIDGLNGYTF.

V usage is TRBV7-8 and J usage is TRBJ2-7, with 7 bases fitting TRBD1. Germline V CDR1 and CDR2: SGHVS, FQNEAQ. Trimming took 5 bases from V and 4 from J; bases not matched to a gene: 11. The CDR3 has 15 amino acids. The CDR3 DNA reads TGTGCCAGCAGCACTCGACAGGGTGCCGAATACGAGCAGTACTTC. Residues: CASSTRQGAEYEQYF.